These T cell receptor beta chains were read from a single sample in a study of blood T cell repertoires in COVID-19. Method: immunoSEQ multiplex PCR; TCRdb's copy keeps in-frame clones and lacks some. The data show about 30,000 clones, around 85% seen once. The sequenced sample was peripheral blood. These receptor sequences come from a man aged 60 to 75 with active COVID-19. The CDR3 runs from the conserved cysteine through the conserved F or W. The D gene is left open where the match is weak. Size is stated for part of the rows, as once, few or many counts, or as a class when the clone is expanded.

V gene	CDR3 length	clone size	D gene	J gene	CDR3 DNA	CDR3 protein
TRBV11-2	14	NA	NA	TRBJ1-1	TGTGCCAGCAGCTTAGGGGGCATGAACACTGAAGCTTTCTTT	CASSLGGMNTEAFF
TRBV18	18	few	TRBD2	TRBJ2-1	TGTGCCAGCTCACCCTCGGGGGTAGCGGGAGGTTCCTACAATGAGCAGTTCTTC	CASSPSGVAGGSYNEQFF
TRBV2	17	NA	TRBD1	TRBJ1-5	TGTGCCAGCAGCCGGGACAGGGCATTAGGGGGCAATCAGCCCCAGCATTTT	CASSRDRALGGNQPQHF
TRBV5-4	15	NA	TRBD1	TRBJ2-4	TGTGCCAGCAGCTTGGGAACAGGGGGCATTGGCATTCAGTACTTC	CASSLGTGGIGIQYF
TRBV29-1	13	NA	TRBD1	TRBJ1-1	TGCAGCGTTGATACAGGGGGAGTCACTGAAGCTTTCTTT	CSVDTGGVTEAFF
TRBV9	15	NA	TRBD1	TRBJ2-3	TGTGCCAGCAGCAACAGGGGCCAGAACACAGATACGCAGTATTTT	CASSNRGQNTDTQYF
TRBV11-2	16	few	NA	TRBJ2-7	TGTGCCAGCAGCCAAGTGGACAGTCAGAACCAGGGCGAGCAGTACTTC	CASSQVDSQNQGEQYF
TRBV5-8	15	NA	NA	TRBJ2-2	TGTGCCGCCCGGCGGGCGCGGGGCTACACCGGGGAGCTGTTTTTT	CAARRARGYTGELFF
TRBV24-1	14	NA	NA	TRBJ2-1	TGTGCCACCAGTGAACCTAGGGGTAACCATGAGCAGTTCTTC	CATSEPRGNHEQFF
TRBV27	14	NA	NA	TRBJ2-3	TGTGCCAGCAGTTCCGACAGGTTCACAGATACGCAGTATTTT	CASSSDRFTDTQYF
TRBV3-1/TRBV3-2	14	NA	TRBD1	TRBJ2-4	TGTGCCAGCAGCCAAGTGAAGGGGGCGAACATTCAGTACTTC	CASSQVKGANIQYF
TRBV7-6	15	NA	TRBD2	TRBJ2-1	TGTGCCAGCAGCTTACGGACTAGTAATGGGGATGAGCAGTTCTTC	CASSLRTSNGDEQFF
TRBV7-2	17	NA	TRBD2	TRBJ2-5	TGTGCCAGCAGCTCCCCCGAAGGGGGACTAGGAAGACAGACCCAGTACTTC	CASSSPEGGLGRQTQYF
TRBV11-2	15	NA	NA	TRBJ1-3	TGTGCCAGCAGCCTCCCCCCTTCCTCTGGAAACACCATATATTTT	CASSLPPSSGNTIYF
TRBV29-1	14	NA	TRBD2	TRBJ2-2	TGCAGCGTAAAGCGGGAGGGCCTGGCCGGGGAGCTGTTTTTT	CSVKREGLAGELFF
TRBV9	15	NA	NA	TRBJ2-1	TGTGCCAGCAGCCCACCCGGTGTCTCGTTCAATGAGCAGTTCTTC	CASSPPGVSFNEQFF
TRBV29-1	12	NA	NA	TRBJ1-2	TGCAGCGTTGGCGAGGGAGGCTATGGCTACACCTTC	CSVGEGGYGYTF
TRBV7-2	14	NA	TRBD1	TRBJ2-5	TGTGCCAGCAGCAGCGACAGGGGGCAAGAGACCCAGTACTTC	CASSSDRGQETQYF
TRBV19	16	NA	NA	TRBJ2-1	TGTGCCAGTAGTACCCCAGGGAAAAACTCCTACAATGAGCAGTTCTTC	CASSTPGKNSYNEQFF
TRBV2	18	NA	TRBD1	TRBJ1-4	TGTGCCAGCATTTATAGTAGGACAGGGGGCACCGGCGGGGAAAAACTGTTTTTT	CASIYSRTGGTGGEKLFF
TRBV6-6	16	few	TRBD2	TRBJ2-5	TGTGCCAGCAGTTACTCGGGCAGTCGGGGGGGAGAGGGCCAGTACTTC	CASSYSGSRGGEGQYF
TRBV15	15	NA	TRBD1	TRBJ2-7	TGTGCCACCAGCAGAGATCGACAGGGGGCTGTCGAGCAGTACTTC	CATSRDRQGAVEQYF
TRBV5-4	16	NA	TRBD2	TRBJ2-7	TGTGCCAGCAGCTTAAAAACCGGGACTAGTCCCATCGAGCAGTACTTC	CASSLKTGTSPIEQYF
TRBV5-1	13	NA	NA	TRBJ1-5	TGCGCCAGCAGCTTGGGAGGGTTACAGCCCCAGCATTTT	CASSLGGLQPQHF
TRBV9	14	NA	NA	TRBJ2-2	TGTGCCAGCACCTCGGGGGTCTCCGGCGGGGAGCTGTTTTTT	CASTSGVSGGELFF
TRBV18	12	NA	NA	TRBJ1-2	TGTGCCAGCTCACCCGGGGATTATGGCTACACCTTC	CASSPGDYGYTF
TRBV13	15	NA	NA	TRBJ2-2	TGTGCCAGCAGCTCTCAGGATCCCTTCACCGGGGAGCTGTTTTTT	CASSSQDPFTGELFF
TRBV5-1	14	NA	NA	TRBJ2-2	TGCGCCAGCAGCCTAGGCCTACACACCGGGGAGCTGTTTTTT	CASSLGLHTGELFF
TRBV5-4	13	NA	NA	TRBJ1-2	TGTGCCAGCAGCTTGGTCGGGACTTATGGCTACACCTTC	CASSLVGTYGYTF